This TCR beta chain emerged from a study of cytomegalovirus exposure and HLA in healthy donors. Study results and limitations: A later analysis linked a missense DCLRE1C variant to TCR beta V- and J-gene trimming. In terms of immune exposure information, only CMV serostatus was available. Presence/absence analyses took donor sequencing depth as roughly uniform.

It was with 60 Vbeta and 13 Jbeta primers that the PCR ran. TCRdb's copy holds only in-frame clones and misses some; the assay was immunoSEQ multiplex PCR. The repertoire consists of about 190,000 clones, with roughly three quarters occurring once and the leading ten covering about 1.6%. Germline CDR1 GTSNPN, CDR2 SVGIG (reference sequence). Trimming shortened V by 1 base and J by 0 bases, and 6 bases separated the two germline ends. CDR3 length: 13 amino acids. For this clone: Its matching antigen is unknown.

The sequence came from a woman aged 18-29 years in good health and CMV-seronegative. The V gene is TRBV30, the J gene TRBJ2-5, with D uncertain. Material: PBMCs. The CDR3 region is CAWSGGNQETQYF. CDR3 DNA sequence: TGTGCCTGGAGTGGTGGCAACCAAGAGACCCAGTACTTC.